Sequencing of this TCR beta chain was carried out in a study of blood T cell repertoires in COVID-19. Study details: The study drew acute and convalescent COVID-19 samples from the United States, Italy and Spain. T cells, B-cell-depleted T cells, or PBMCs supplied cDNA or gDNA.

This clone was detected only a few times. Source study methods: The assay estimated nucleated cells by amplifying reference gene primers. TCRdb's table, derived via immunoSEQ multiplex PCR, lists solely in-frame clones and lacks some. That table furnishes V, J and clone size, whereas the DNA furnished D and trimming. The sample has about 190,000 clones, 70% to 90% seen once. Sequences were obtained from peripheral blood. The TCR comes from a woman older than 75 with acute or convalescent COVID-19.

This CDR3 reads CASSLGIQGEQYF. For the CDR3, the DNA is TGCGCCAGCAGCCTTGGTATACAGGGCGAGCAGTACTTC. The genes are TRBV5-1 and TRBJ2-7; D is perhaps TRBD1 (6 bases). Trimming took off 4 bases at V and 6 bases at J, with 14 bases between the two ends. Germline values: CDR1 SGHRS, CDR2 YFSETQ. There are 13 residues in the CDR3.